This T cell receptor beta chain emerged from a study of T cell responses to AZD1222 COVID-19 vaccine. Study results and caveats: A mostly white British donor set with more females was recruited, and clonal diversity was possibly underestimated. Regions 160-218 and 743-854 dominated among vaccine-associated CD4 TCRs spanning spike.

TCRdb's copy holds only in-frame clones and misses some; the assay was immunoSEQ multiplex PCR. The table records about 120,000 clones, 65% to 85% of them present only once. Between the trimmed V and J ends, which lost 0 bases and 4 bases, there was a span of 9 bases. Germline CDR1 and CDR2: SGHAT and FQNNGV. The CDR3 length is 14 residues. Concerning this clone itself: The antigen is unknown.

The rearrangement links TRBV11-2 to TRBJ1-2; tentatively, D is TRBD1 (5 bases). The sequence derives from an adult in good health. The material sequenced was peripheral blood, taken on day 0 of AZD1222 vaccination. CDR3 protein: CASSLDGGLYGYTF. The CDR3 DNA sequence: TGTGCCAGCAGCTTAGACGGGGGACTCTATGGCTACACCTTC.